The 2 T cell receptor beta chains presented below share a single source sample, sequenced in a study of blood T cell repertoires in COVID-19. The table came from immunoSEQ multiplex PCR; TCRdb's copy has only in-frame clones and leaves some out. The repertoire includes approximately 150,000 clones, roughly four fifths of them detected once, and 13% sits in the top ten. The specimen sequenced was peripheral blood. The receptors shown here come from a man in his 70s who had recovered from COVID-19.

V is TRBV9 and J is TRBJ1-6, with D uncertain. Germline V gene data show CDR1 as SGDLS and CDR2 as YYNGEE. V was trimmed by 8 bases and J by 5 bases, leaving 11 bases between them. CDR3 length equals 13 residues. The CDR3 sequence is CASTAGNNSPLHF. The CDR3 coding sequence is TGTGCCAGTACGGCGGGGAATAATTCACCCCTCCACTTT.

This chain links TRBV4-1 with TRBJ2-2; 8 bases match TRBD1. Germline lookup yields CDR1 MGHRA and CDR2 YSYEKL. The J segment lost 3 bases and the V segment lost 3 bases, leaving 9 bases of the junction unmatched. The CDR3 is 17 residues long. The chain's CDR3 is CASSHPLDRADTGELFF. Here the CDR3 DNA reads TGCGCCAGCAGCCACCCCTTGGACAGGGCGGACACCGGGGAGCTGTTTTTT.